The 30 T cell receptor beta chains in this list originate from one sample, sequenced in a study of blood T cell repertoires in COVID-19. Some clones are missing from TCRdb's copy, which holds only in-frame ones; the method was immunoSEQ multiplex PCR. The table shows approximately 65,000 clones, with 80% to 90% occurring only once. The sample was peripheral blood. The receptors here all came from a human donor in a cohort sampled during active COVID-19.

The chain uses TRBV7-9 and TRBJ2-1; 8 positions agree with TRBD2. This CDR3 contains 13 residues. The germline V gene has CDR1 SEHNR and CDR2 FQNEAQ (reference sequence). V was clipped by 5 bases and J by 9 bases; unmatched bases: 6. The CDR3 loop is CASSLRTSGEQFF. The CDR3 nucleotides are TGTGCCAGCAGCCTACGTACTAGCGGTGAGCAGTTCTTC.

The V gene is TRBV10-1, the J gene TRBJ2-1; 15 bases line up with TRBD2. This CDR3 is 15 amino acids long. Germline trimming cut 2 bases from V and 12 bases from J; bases unmatched to any gene: 5. Germline V CDR1 and CDR2: WNHNN, SYGVQD (reference sequence). The CDR3 loop reads CASSEQGLAGGPQFF. The CDR3 DNA reads as TGCGCCAGCAGTGAGCAGGGACTAGCGGGAGGACCGCAGTTCTTC.

This chain uses TRBV28 with TRBJ1-5; no definite D call. Germline CDR1 MDHEN, CDR2 SYDVKM. The CDR3 spans 14 residues. V was pared by 3 bases and J by 8 bases, with 14 bases between. CDR3 loop: CASSLQQPVKPQHF. The CDR3 DNA sequence: TGTGCCAGCAGTTTGCAACAACCTGTGAAGCCCCAGCATTTT.

The table lists this clone with a count of one. This rearrangement joins TRBV6-5 to TRBJ2-7; a weak D match, TRBD1 (6 bases). The CDR3 length is 15 residues. Germline V gene lookup returns CDR1 MNHEY and CDR2 SVGAGI. The V end lost 6 bases, the J end lost 2 bases, and 17 bases lay between the germline ends. In DNA form, the CDR3 reads TGTGCCAGCAGGCGAGGGCGAGGGGACACCTACGAGCAGTACTTC. Translated: CASRRGRGDTYEQYF.

V is TRBV4-1 and J is TRBJ1-2, with a possible D match to TRBD1 (6 bases). This CDR3 has 16 residues. Between the trimmed V and J ends, which lost 1 base and 2 bases, there was a span of 14 bases. CDR1 and CDR2 from the germline V gene are MGHRA and YSYEKL. CDR3 DNA: TGCGCCAGCAGCCAAGCAGGAGGGAGGGGGAACTATGGCTACACCTTC. Protein product: CASSQAGGRGNYGYTF.

The rearrangement links TRBV3-1 (or the pseudogene TRBV3-2) to TRBJ2-5; D perhaps matches TRBD2 (6 bases). Germline V gene sequence: CDR1 LGHDT, CDR2 YNNKEL (reference sequence). The CDR3 loop spans 17 amino acids. V lost 4 bases to trimming and J lost 5 bases, with 23 bases between them. The CDR3 nucleotides are TGTGCCAGCAGCCGCCAGGGTGCTCGCGGGGCGGGCGAGACCCAGTACTTC. It encodes CASSRQGARGAGETQYF.

This chain connects TRBV14 to TRBJ1-3; D might be TRBD1 (5 bases). Germline V gene sequence: CDR1 SGHDN, CDR2 FVKESK. V was trimmed by 1 base and J by 2 bases, leaving 9 bases between them. The CDR3 loop spans 15 amino acids. CDR3 nucleotide sequence: TGTGCCAGCAGCCAAGGCAGGGCGGCTGGAAACACCATATATTTT. Residues: CASSQGRAAGNTIYF.

This clone occurred once. The chain combines TRBV14 with TRBJ1-2; a weak D match, TRBD1 (6 bases). The CDR3 has 14 amino acids. Germline V gene lookup returns CDR1 SGHDN and CDR2 FVKESK. The V end lost 0 bases, the J end lost 8 bases, and 13 bases lay between the germline ends. This chain's CDR3 is CASSQDYVGGGYTF. CDR3 in DNA: TGTGCCAGCAGCCAAGATTATGTTGGGGGCGGCTACACCTTC.

The rearrangement joins TRBV5-1 to TRBJ2-3; tentative D call: TRBD1 (6 bases). Between the trimmed V and J ends, which lost 3 bases and 8 bases, there was a span of 22 bases. Germline V gives CDR1 SGHRS, CDR2 YFSETQ. The CDR3 is made up of 16 amino acids. The CDR3 protein is CASSSSMTGGQGTQYF. DNA of the CDR3: TGCGCCAGCAGCTCGTCCATGACAGGTGGGCAGGGTACGCAGTATTTT.

The rearrangement links TRBV7-9 to TRBJ1-1, with D uncertain. Trimming took 2 bases from V and 0 from J, leaving 4 bases between them. CDR3 size: 13 residues. Germline V gives CDR1 SEHNR, CDR2 FQNEAQ (reference sequence). The DNA for the CDR3 is TGTGCCAGCAGCTTATCTGTGAACACTGAAGCTTTCTTT. It yields the protein CASSLSVNTEAFF.

The chain has TRBV5-1 and TRBJ1-2; D gene uncertain. The germline V gene has CDR1 SGHRS and CDR2 YFSETQ. The CDR3 is made up of 15 amino acids. The V end lost 1 base, the J end lost 3 bases, and 13 bases lay between the germline ends. This chain's CDR3 is CASSLNREIDYGYTF. CDR3 sequence (DNA): TGCGCCAGCAGCTTGAATAGGGAGATCGACTATGGCTACACCTTC. The full variable domain, its missing parts supplied by reference TRBV5-1 and TRBJ1-2, is KAGVTQTPRYLIKTRGQQVTLSCSPISGHRSVSWYQQTPGQGLQFLFEYFSETQRNKGNFPGRFSGRQFSNSRSEMNVSTLELGDSALYLCASSLNREIDYGYTFGSGTRLTVV.

The chain links TRBV11-2 to TRBJ2-5; TRBD2 agrees at 10 bases. J gave up 5 bases and V 5 bases, and 20 bases lay outside the gene matches. CDR3 length: 19 residues. The germline gives CDR1 SGHAT, CDR2 FQNNGV. The DNA for the CDR3 is TGTGCCAGCAGCCACCGGGGTAGCGGGGGGCATGTTGTACTCGAGACCCAGTACTTC. Its protein is CASSHRGSGGHVVLETQYF. Based on the CDR3 plus reference TRBV11-2 and TRBJ2-5, the full variable domain is EAGVAQSPRYKIIEKRQSVAFWCNPISGHATLYWYQQILGQGPKLLIQFQNNGVVDDSQLPKDRFSAERLKGVDSTLKIQPAKLEDSAVYLCASSHRGSGGHVVLETQYFGPGTRLLVL.

The rearrangement links TRBV5-4 to TRBJ2-1; 14 bases map to TRBD2. In germline, CDR1 is SGHNT, CDR2 YYREEE (reference sequence). The CDR3 contains 14 residues. The trim removed 5 bases at V and 16 bases at J, leaving 11 bases unmatched. CDR3 nucleotide sequence: TGTGCCAGCAGACCTGAAGGGACTAGCGGGAGAGGTTTCTTC. This codes for CASRPEGTSGRGFF.

The chain joins TRBV6-5 to TRBJ2-2; D possibly corresponds to TRBD2 (6 bases). Trimming left V 8 bases short and J 2 bases short, with 15 bases between. The CDR3 covers 15 residues. The germline gives CDR1 MNHEY, CDR2 SVGAGI. The CDR3 bases are TGTGCCAGCCAAGCCGAGCGGGCAAACACCGGGGAGCTGTTTTTT. As protein: CASQAERANTGELFF.

In this sample, this clone turned up once. This chain joins TRBV7-2 and TRBJ2-5; TRBD2 matches at 10 bases. The CDR3 has 15 amino acids. V shed 3 bases, J shed 3 bases, and the junction held 4 bases outside the gene matches. Per germline, CDR1 SGHTA and CDR2 FQGNSA. CDR3 coding DNA: TGTGCCAGCAGCTTGGGGACTAGCGAGAAAGAGACCCAGTACTTC. This codes for CASSLGTSEKETQYF.

The V call is TRBV27, the J call TRBJ2-1, with 13 bases identical to TRBD2. CDR1 is MNHEY, CDR2 SMNVEV, per germline (reference sequence). This CDR3 comprises 17 residues. V trimming: 7 bases; J trimming: 3 bases; junction bases outside the gene matches: 9. The CDR3 region is CASKRTSGSPRYNEQFF. CDR3 in DNA: TGTGCCAGCAAAAGGACTAGCGGGAGCCCCCGCTACAATGAGCAGTTCTTC.

The chain uses TRBV5-5 and TRBJ2-1, with TRBD1 identical over 8 bases. Germline V gene lookup returns CDR1 SGHKS and CDR2 YYEKEE (reference sequence). J was trimmed by 1 base and V by 0 bases; bases with no gene match: 6. This CDR3 has 17 residues. CDR3 region: CASSLGPHRGSYNEQFF. CDR3 nucleotides: TGTGCCAGCAGCTTGGGGCCCCACAGGGGGTCCTACAATGAGCAGTTCTTC.

The chain employs TRBV21-1 and TRBJ2-3; the table calls TRBD2, which could not be checked here. TRBV21-1 is marked as a pseudogene. This CDR3 spans 17 amino acids. The chain's CDR3 is CASSIPTSGKGTDTQYF. The CDR3, as DNA: TGTGCCAGCAGCATTCCGACTAGCGGGAAAGGCACAGATACGCAGTATTTT.

This chain connects TRBV27 to TRBJ2-3, with 11 bases identical to TRBD2. V was clipped by 3 bases and J by 0 bases; unmatched bases: 8. Germline CDR1 MNHEY, CDR2 SMNVEV (reference sequence). The length of the CDR3 is 18 residues. CDR3 sequence: CASSFLGLAVPSTDTQYF. The CDR3 bases are TGTGCCAGCAGTTTCCTGGGACTAGCGGTTCCTAGCACAGATACGCAGTATTTT.

This clone was found a few times. V gene TRBV7-2 combines with J gene TRBJ2-3, with 8 positions matching TRBD2. The germline V gene encodes CDR1 SGHTA and CDR2 FQGNSA. Trimming took 1 base from V and 1 from J; bases not matched to a gene: 1. The CDR3 spans 15 residues. For the CDR3, the DNA is TGTGCCAGCAGCTTAGAGACTAGCGGCACAGATACGCAGTATTTT. This codes for CASSLETSGTDTQYF.

The chain has TRBV19 and TRBJ1-2, with D possibly TRBD1 on 6 matching bases. Germline lookup yields CDR1 LNHDA and CDR2 SQIVND (reference sequence). The CDR3 runs 14 residues. V gave up 5 bases and J gave up 5 bases, with 15 bases separating them. CDR3 protein: CASSAQGGGYGYTF. CDR3 DNA sequence: TGTGCCAGTAGTGCGCAGGGAGGGGGTTATGGCTACACCTTC. Full variable domain (remainder filled in from reference TRBV19 and TRBJ1-2): DGGITQSPKYLFRKEGQNVTLSCEQNLNHDAMYWYRQDPGQGLRLIYYSQIVNDFQKGDIAEGYSVSREKKESFPLTVTSAQKNPTAFYLCASSAQGGGYGYTFGSGTRLTVV.

This rearrangement joins TRBV5-1 to TRBJ2-2; 12 nucleotides match TRBD2. Germline-derived CDR1 and CDR2 are SGHRS and YFSETQ. V was clipped by 2 bases and J by 4 bases; unmatched bases: 0. The CDR3 is made up of 15 amino acids. The CDR3 coding sequence is TGCGCCAGCAGCTTACTAGCGGGAGGCACCGGGGAGCTGTTTTTT. Encoded protein: CASSLLAGGTGELFF.

V is TRBV5-4 and J is TRBJ2-7; 12 bases are a match to TRBD2. The germline V gene encodes CDR1 SGHNT and CDR2 YYREEE (reference sequence). This CDR3 is 15 amino acids long. J lost 6 bases, V lost 3 bases, and 7 bases had no gene match. Here the CDR3 DNA reads TGTGCCAGCAGCTCCCTAGCGGGAGGGCTTGCCGAGCAGTACTTC. Translated, it gives CASSSLAGGLAEQYF.

A note on this clone: In the same sample, other DNA sequences code for this CDR3. The gene calls are TRBV11-2 and TRBJ2-5; 8 bases are shared with TRBD2. V lost 3 bases, J lost 5 bases, and 14 bases stayed unmatched. Germline loops: CDR1 SGHAT, CDR2 FQNNGV. The CDR3 sequence is 17 residues long. In DNA, the CDR3 is TGTGCCAGCAGCTTTCTAGTCGGGGGCGGGGGGCGGGAGACCCAGTACTTC. This encodes CASSFLVGGGGRETQYF.

This clone was detected once. V usage is TRBV6-5 and J usage is TRBJ2-7, with 9 bases lining up with TRBD1. Trimming took 7 bases from V and 5 from J; bases not matched to a gene: 12. This CDR3 has 15 residues. Germline values: CDR1 MNHEY, CDR2 SVGAGI. This CDR3 reads CASTKTVGTGHEQYF. CDR3 coding DNA: TGTGCCAGCACCAAAACCGTGGGGACAGGGCACGAGCAGTACTTC.

The chain combines TRBV7-2 with TRBJ2-3; 12 bases are shared with TRBD2. Germline CDR1 reads SGHTA; CDR2 reads FQGNSA. Trimming at V came to 6 bases and at J to 4 bases, leaving 11 bases not matched to a gene. CDR3 length equals 17 residues. This chain's CDR3 is CASSSRTSGNRPDTQYF. CDR3 in DNA: TGTGCCAGCAGTTCAAGGACTAGCGGGAATCGCCCAGATACGCAGTATTTT.

The chain combines TRBV12-3 or TRBV12-4 with TRBJ2-7; D possibly corresponds to TRBD2 (5 bases). There are 12 residues in the CDR3. V was clipped by 6 bases and J by 6 bases, with 12 bases between them. The CDR3 bases are TGTGCCAGCAGAGCGTATGGGAGCGAGCAGTACTTC. This translates into CASRAYGSEQYF.

The rearrangement joins TRBV2 to TRBJ1-5; a possible D gene is TRBD1 (5 bases). CDR1 is SNHLY and CDR2 is FYNNEI in the germline V gene. The CDR3 consists of 14 residues. V was shortened by 2 bases and J by 7 bases, with 12 bases between the two germline ends. As DNA, the CDR3 is TGTGCCAGCAGTGAAACGGGGGGGGACCAGCCCCAGCATTTT. This codes for CASSETGGDQPQHF.

The chain carries TRBV28 and TRBJ2-4; D may be TRBD2 (5 bases). This CDR3 spans 14 amino acids. Germline CDR1 MDHEN, CDR2 SYDVKM. V was shortened by 2 bases and J by 4 bases, with 9 bases between the two germline ends. For the CDR3, the DNA is TGTGCCAGCAGTTTAGGTCGGGGTAAAAACATTCAGTACTTC. Translated: CASSLGRGKNIQYF.

This clone was recorded a few times. V and J are TRBV19 and TRBJ2-7, with D perhaps TRBD2 (6 bases). Looked up from germline, CDR1 is LNHDA and CDR2 is SQIVND (reference sequence). The CDR3 extends over 16 amino acids. The V end was cut by 3 bases, the J end by 0 bases, with 15 bases between. The CDR3, as DNA: TGTGCCAGTAGTATTTCCGGGAGTTCCCCCTCCTACGAGCAGTACTTC. It specifies CASSISGSSPSYEQYF.